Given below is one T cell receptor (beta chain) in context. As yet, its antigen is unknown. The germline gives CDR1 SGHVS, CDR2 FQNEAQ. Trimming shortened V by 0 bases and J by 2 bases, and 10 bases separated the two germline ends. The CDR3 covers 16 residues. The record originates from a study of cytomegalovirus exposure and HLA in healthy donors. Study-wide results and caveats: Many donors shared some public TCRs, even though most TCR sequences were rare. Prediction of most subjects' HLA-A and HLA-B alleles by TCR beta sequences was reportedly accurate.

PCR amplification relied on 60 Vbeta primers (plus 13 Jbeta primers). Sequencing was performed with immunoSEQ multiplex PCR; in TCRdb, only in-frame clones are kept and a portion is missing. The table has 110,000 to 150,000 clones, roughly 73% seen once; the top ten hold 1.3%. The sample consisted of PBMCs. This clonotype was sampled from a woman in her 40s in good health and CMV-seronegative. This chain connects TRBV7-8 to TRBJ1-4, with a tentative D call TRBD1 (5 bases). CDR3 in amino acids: CASSLAGGATNEKLFF. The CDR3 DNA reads TGTGCCAGCAGCTTAGCGGGAGGGGCGACTAATGAAAAACTGTTTTTT. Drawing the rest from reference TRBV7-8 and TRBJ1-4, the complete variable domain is GAGVSQSPRYKVAKRGQDVALRCDPISGHVSLFWYQQALGQGPEFLTYFQNEAQLDKSGLPSDRFFAERPEGSVSTLKIQRTQQEDSAVYLCASSLAGGATNEKLFFGSGTQLSVL.